Below, 22 T cell receptor beta chains from the same sample are listed, as sequenced in a study of T cells in localized non-small cell lung cancer. Libraries were prepared by immunoSEQ multiplex PCR; TCRdb keeps only in-frame clonotypes and omits some of them. The top ten hold 13% of the sample, which has about 72,000 clones, approximately 84% seen once. Sequenced here: peripheral blood, sampled before any cancer treatment. Receptors originate from an older female donor with stage I lung adenocarcinoma.

The chain combines TRBV27 with TRBJ1-1, with 9 bases lining up with TRBD1. The CDR3 consists of 14 residues. Germline loops: CDR1 MNHEY, CDR2 SMNVEV (reference sequence). Trimming took 6 bases from V and 8 from J; bases not matched to a gene: 10. CDR3: CASSTNTGGREAFF. In nucleotides, the CDR3 is TGTGCCAGCAGCACTAACACAGGGGGCCGGGAAGCTTTCTTT.

For the CDR3, the DNA is TGTGCCAGCAGTGAAGCGAATCAAGAGACCCAGTACTTC. Encoded protein: CASSEANQETQYF. The V gene is TRBV2, the J gene TRBJ2-5; D call uncertain. CDR3 size: 13 residues. V lost 0 bases and J 2 bases, leaving 4 bases between the germline ends. CDR1 is SNHLY and CDR2 is FYNNEI in the germline V gene.

V gene TRBV7-6 combines with J gene TRBJ2-5; D unresolved. Trimming took 6 bases from V and 1 from J, leaving 9 bases between them. There are 13 residues in the CDR3. Germline CDR1 SGHVS, CDR2 FNYEAQ. CDR3: CASSSLIQETQYF. Written as DNA, the CDR3 is TGTGCCAGCAGTTCCTTAATCCAAGAGACCCAGTACTTC.

This chain joins TRBV6-1 and TRBJ1-1; tentatively, D is TRBD1 (6 bases). CDR3 size: 14 residues. Germline lookup yields CDR1 MNHNS and CDR2 SASEGT. Deletions cut 7 bases from V and 3 bases from J, with 15 bases between. CDR3 sequence: CASIKGGVDTEAFF. The CDR3 bases are TGTGCCAGCATTAAGGGGGGCGTCGACACTGAAGCTTTCTTT.

CDR3 DNA: TGTGCCAGCAGCTTAGTACTAGCGAGGGATGAGACCCAGTACTTC. It encodes CASSLVLARDETQYF. The chain joins TRBV7-9 to TRBJ2-5; 7 bases line up with TRBD2. The germline gives CDR1 SEHNR, CDR2 FQNEAQ (reference sequence). V lost 1 base to trimming and J lost 5 bases; unmatched junction nucleotides: 7. The length of the CDR3 is 15 residues.

The genes are TRBV25-1 and TRBJ1-4; tentatively, D is TRBD1 (5 bases). V lost 3 bases and J lost 8, with 7 bases in between. CDR1 and CDR2 from the germline V gene are MGHDK and SYGVNS. This CDR3 has 12 amino acids. The CDR3 sequence is CASSEAGEKLFF. The CDR3 coding sequence is TGTGCCAGCAGTGAGGCAGGGGAAAAACTGTTTTTT.

V gene TRBV9 combines with J gene TRBJ2-7, with D possibly TRBD1 on 6 matching bases. V was pared by 4 bases and J by 0 bases, with 17 bases between. Germline lookup yields CDR1 SGDLS and CDR2 YYNGEE. This CDR3 has 16 amino acids. This CDR3 reads CASSLTGTPISYEQYF. The CDR3 DNA follows: TGTGCCAGCAGCTTAACCGGGACACCGATCTCCTACGAGCAGTACTTC.

The V call is TRBV7-2, the J call TRBJ2-7, with D possibly being TRBD1 or TRBD2 (6 bases each). The CDR3 totals 15 residues. Trimming took off 4 bases at V and 4 bases at J, with 17 bases between the two ends. Germline CDR1 SGHTA, CDR2 FQGNSA. The CDR3 spells CASSSQSGGGYEQYF. CDR3 DNA sequence: TGTGCCAGCAGCTCCCAGTCCGGGGGCGGGTACGAGCAGTACTTC.

This clone appeared once. The chain carries TRBV7-2 and TRBJ1-1; no definite D call. The CDR3 has 13 amino acids. V lost 4 bases to trimming and J lost 2 bases, with 8 bases between them. Germline V CDR1 and CDR2: SGHTA, FQGNSA. CDR3 DNA sequence: TGTGCCAGCAGCTCTCCGGTAAACACTGAAGCTTTCTTT. Its translation: CASSSPVNTEAFF.

J is TRBJ2-1 and V is TRBV10-1; 7 nucleotides agree with TRBD2. The V gene end was trimmed by 4 bases and the J gene end by 12 bases; junction bases not matched to a gene: 9. The CDR3 extends over 13 amino acids. CDR1 and CDR2 from the germline V gene are WNHNN and SYGVQD (reference sequence). CDR3 amino acids: CASSGEGHRGQFF. CDR3 DNA sequence: TGCGCCAGCAGTGGGGAGGGCCATCGGGGGCAGTTCTTC.

The rearrangement uses TRBV19 and TRBJ1-1; D gene uncertain. CDR3 size: 13 residues. The V end lost 7 bases, the J end lost 0 bases, and 9 bases lay between the germline ends. CDR1 and CDR2 from the germline V gene are LNHDA and SQIVND (reference sequence). The CDR3 region has the DNA TGTGCCAGTAACTTCGATATGAACACTGAAGCTTTCTTT. Amino acid sequence: CASNFDMNTEAFF.

The J gene is TRBJ2-5, the V gene TRBV6-1; 11 positions agree with TRBD1. The CDR3 loop spans 16 amino acids. The germline CDR1 and CDR2 sequences are MNHNS and SASEGT. V lost 2 bases and J lost 5; bases outside the gene matches: 7. The CDR3 DNA reads as TGTGCCAGCAGTGAACCCTGGGGGACAGGGGGGGAGACCCAGTACTTC. Its protein product is CASSEPWGTGGETQYF.

The V and J genes are TRBV30 and TRBJ2-4, with TRBD1 as a possible D gene (5 bases). The CDR3 length is 18 residues. V was clipped by 3 bases and J by 1 base, with 22 bases between them. The germline V gene encodes CDR1 GTSNPN and CDR2 SVGIG (reference sequence). The CDR3 loop reads CAWRKTDMGWGAKNIQYF. The CDR3 nucleotides read TGTGCCTGGAGAAAAACCGACATGGGTTGGGGCGCCAAAAACATTCAGTACTTC.

The chain joins TRBV7-9 to TRBJ1-4, with a tentative D call TRBD1 (6 bases). CDR1 and CDR2 from the germline V gene are SEHNR and FQNEAQ (reference sequence). Trimming shortened V by 6 bases and J by 4 bases, and 15 bases separated the two germline ends. This CDR3 contains 15 residues. CDR3 amino acids: CASRSQRGNNEKLFF. CDR3 coding DNA: TGTGCCAGCAGGTCCCAGAGGGGGAATAATGAAAAACTGTTTTTT.

The V and J genes are TRBV9 and TRBJ2-2; D is uncertain. This CDR3 contains 14 residues. Trimming took off 0 bases at V and 7 bases at J, with 10 bases between the two ends. Germline-derived CDR1 and CDR2 are SGDLS and YYNGEE. In DNA, the CDR3 is TGTGCCAGCAGCGTAGAAATGGGGTTCGGGGAGCTGTTTTTT. Protein sequence: CASSVEMGFGELFF.

This clone was detected once. This chain links TRBV18 with TRBJ1-3; weak D call: TRBD1 (5 bases). The CDR3 totals 16 residues. Germline values: CDR1 KGHSH, CDR2 LQKENI. V lost 3 bases and J lost 0, with 12 bases in between. The CDR3 coding sequence is TGTGCCAGCTCACCGCTGGACACGAGCTCTGGAAACACCATATATTTT. It encodes CASSPLDTSSGNTIYF.

The rearrangement uses TRBV21-1 and TRBJ2-3; TRBD2 is the table's D call, not checked against the DNA. TRBV21-1 is annotated as a pseudogene. The CDR3 is 16 residues long. CDR3 amino acids: CASSRTSGRVGDTQYF. Written as DNA, the CDR3 is TGTGCCAGCAGCAGGACTAGCGGGAGAGTGGGAGATACGCAGTATTTT.

This chain links TRBV7-2 with TRBJ1-5, with D hard to call. CDR1 SGHTA and CDR2 FQGNSA come from the germline V gene. V lost 2 bases, J lost 7 bases, and 9 bases lay in between. The CDR3 runs 13 residues. The CDR3 DNA is TGTGCCAGCAGCTTAAAGTGGGGACAGCCCCAGCATTTT. It translates to CASSLKWGQPQHF.

This clone showed up just once. This chain uses TRBV19 with TRBJ1-2; D is uncertain. This CDR3 region has 12 residues. V dropped 6 bases and J dropped 7 bases, with 12 bases sitting between them. Germline V gives CDR1 LNHDA, CDR2 SQIVND (reference sequence). As DNA, the CDR3 is TGTGCCAGTAGCCCTAGGGTGCCTGGCTACACCTTC. Its translation: CASSPRVPGYTF.

V usage is TRBV5-6 and J usage is TRBJ2-7; a possible D gene is TRBD2 (6 bases). The V gene lost 1 base and the J gene lost 4 bases, with 18 bases spanning the gap. The CDR3 has 16 amino acids. Germline-derived CDR1 and CDR2 are SGHDT and YYEEEE. CDR3 residues: CASSLLAVRPVYEQYF. In DNA form, the CDR3 reads TGTGCCAGCAGCTTGTTAGCGGTAAGGCCGGTTTACGAGCAGTACTTC.

The V gene is TRBV5-1, the J gene TRBJ2-1, with 7 bases lining up with TRBD2. The ends lost 0 bases at V and 0 bases at J; junction bases unmatched: 3. The CDR3 totals 16 residues. Germline loops: CDR1 SGHRS, CDR2 YFSETQ. CDR3 sequence reads: CASSLDGGGSYNEQFF. The CDR3 DNA follows: TGCGCCAGCAGCTTGGACGGCGGGGGCTCCTACAATGAGCAGTTCTTC. The variable domain in full, with the rest retrieved from reference TRBV5-1 and TRBJ2-1, is KAGVTQTPRYLIKTRGQQVTLSCSPISGHRSVSWYQQTPGQGLQFLFEYFSETQRNKGNFPGRFSGRQFSNSRSEMNVSTLELGDSALYLCASSLDGGGSYNEQFFGPGTRLTVL.

This chain links TRBV10-1 with TRBJ2-5; D might be TRBD1 or TRBD2, each matching 5 bases. The germline gives CDR1 WNHNN, CDR2 SYGVQD (reference sequence). V dropped 4 bases and J dropped 5 bases, with 11 bases sitting between them. This CDR3 spans 13 amino acids. The CDR3 here is CASSVGGDETQYF. The CDR3 DNA reads TGCGCCAGCAGTGTTGGGGGAGACGAGACCCAGTACTTC.